The 17 T cell receptor beta chains presented below share a single source sample, sequenced in a study of T-cell reconstitution after alpha-beta-depleted transplantation in children. A library of TCRbeta sequences, prepared with unique molecular identifiers, was generated. TCRdb re-called the PCR reads through MiXCR, storing one row per CDR3 protein. This table has over 400,000 distinct CDR3 sequences, around two fifths appearing once. The sequencing used PBMCs, collected before TCRalphabeta/CD19-depleted stem cell transplant. The receptor source for this set is a girl aged 2 to 9 with aplastic anemia, due to receive a stem cell transplant.

The rearrangement joins TRBV5-1 to TRBJ2-6; 7 bases fit TRBD1. The V and J ends lost 2 bases and 2 bases, in that order; junction bases with no gene match: 4. CDR3 length: 16 amino acids. Germline V gene sequence: CDR1 SGHRS, CDR2 YFSETQ. The CDR3 coding sequence is TGCGCCAGCAGCTTCTCAGGGGGAGCTGGGGCCAACGTCCTGACTTTC. Its protein product is CASSFSGGAGANVLTF.

The rearrangement joins TRBV5-6 to TRBJ1-2; D is ambiguous. This CDR3 spans 15 amino acids. V lost 0 bases and J 6 bases, leaving 15 bases between the germline ends. CDR1 and CDR2 from the germline V gene are SGHDT and YYEEEE. In DNA form, the CDR3 reads TGTGCCAGCAGCTTGGGCATGGCGGGGTCGGATGGCTACACCTTC. Its translation is CASSLGMAGSDGYTF.

The chain recombines TRBV12-3 or TRBV12-4 with TRBJ2-2, with D unresolved. Trimming stripped 7 bases from V and 1 base from J, with 7 bases between. CDR3 length: 13 residues. The CDR3 DNA reads TGTGCCAGCAAGAGGATGAACACCGGGGAGCTGTTTTTT. Protein sequence: CASKRMNTGELFF.

J is TRBJ2-1 and V is TRBV7-9; 7 nucleotides align to TRBD1. The CDR3 is made up of 13 amino acids. Trimming removed 5 bases from V and 8 bases from J; junction bases left unmatched: 6. CDR1 SEHNR and CDR2 FQNEAQ come from the germline V gene (reference sequence). The CDR3 DNA follows: TGTGCCAGCAGCCTCAAGGGGGCGGATGAGCAGTTCTTC. Its translation: CASSLKGADEQFF.

This chain uses TRBV27 with TRBJ2-5; 9 nucleotides align to TRBD2. In germline, CDR1 is MNHEY, CDR2 SMNVEV (reference sequence). The CDR3 contains 15 residues. J lost 2 bases, V lost 5 bases, and 6 bases had no gene match. As DNA, the CDR3 is TGTGCCAGCAGTACCTCTCTAGCGGGACAAGAGACCCAGTACTTC. It translates to CASSTSLAGQETQYF.

The V call is TRBV15, the J call TRBJ1-1; D remains unclear. The V end was cut by 1 base, the J end by 1 base, with 7 bases between. This CDR3 spans 14 amino acids. Per the germline V gene, CDR1 is LNHNV and CDR2 is YYDKDF (reference sequence). CDR3 nucleotides: TGTGCCACCAGCAGAGCGCGGCAGAACACTGAAGCTTTCTTT. Its translation: CATSRARQNTEAFF.

J is TRBJ2-2 and V is TRBV5-1, with D possibly being TRBD1 or TRBD2 (5 bases each). Germline V gives CDR1 SGHRS, CDR2 YFSETQ. There are 15 residues in the CDR3. The V end lost 4 bases, the J end lost 2 bases, and 12 bases lay between the germline ends. The chain's CDR3 is CASSIRDLNTGELFF. CDR3 sequence (DNA): TGCGCCAGCAGCATTCGGGACCTTAACACCGGGGAGCTGTTTTTT. Full variable domain (outside the CDR3, taken from reference TRBV5-1 and TRBJ2-2): KAGVTQTPRYLIKTRGQQVTLSCSPISGHRSVSWYQQTPGQGLQFLFEYFSETQRNKGNFPGRFSGRQFSNSRSEMNVSTLELGDSALYLCASSIRDLNTGELFFGEGSRLTVL.

This clonotype appeared a few times. V and J are TRBV15 and TRBJ2-5; 10 bases match TRBD2. CDR3 length: 16 residues. Germline V CDR1 and CDR2: LNHNV, YYDKDF (reference sequence). V trimming: 1 base; J trimming: 5 bases; junction bases outside the gene matches: 7. CDR3 bases: TGTGCCACCAGCAGAGGTCTAGCGGGAGTACTCGAGACCCAGTACTTC. Residues: CATSRGLAGVLETQYF.

V gene TRBV12-3 or TRBV12-4 combines with J gene TRBJ2-2, with 8 bases lining up with TRBD2. With V trimmed by 7 bases and J by 1 base, 5 bases remained unmatched. CDR3 size: 15 residues. In DNA form, the CDR3 reads TGTGCCAGCACCGGACTAGCTGAGAACACCGGGGAGCTGTTTTTT. Its protein is CASTGLAENTGELFF.

CDR3 DNA sequence: TGTGCCAGCAGCGCGACAGGGAGCGGCGACGAGCAGTACTTC. This codes for CASSATGSGDEQYF. The chain couples TRBV7-3 to TRBJ2-7; 7 bases are shared with TRBD1. J was trimmed by 5 bases and V by 5 bases; bases with no gene match: 9. CDR1 SGHTA and CDR2 FQGTGA come from the germline V gene. The CDR3 is 14 amino acids.

The chain combines TRBV18 with TRBJ2-7; 14 bases match TRBD2. Looked up from germline, CDR1 is KGHSH and CDR2 is LQKENI. V lost 3 bases to trimming and J lost 9 bases; unmatched junction nucleotides: 13. CDR3 size: 17 residues. The CDR3 DNA follows: TGTGCCAGCTCACCGCTCGAGGGGACTAGCGGGAGAGGATGGCAGTACTTC. It yields the protein CASSPLEGTSGRGWQYF.

This clonotype has ten or more counts. This chain uses TRBV7-2 with TRBJ2-5; possible D gene TRBD2, 6 bases. The CDR3 sequence is 15 residues long. The germline V gene has CDR1 SGHTA and CDR2 FQGNSA. Trimming took 5 bases from V and 5 from J, leaving 18 bases between them. The CDR3 coding sequence is TGTGCCAGCAGCGGATCGGGACTCCTTCTCGAGACCCAGTACTTC. Translated: CASSGSGLLLETQYF.

The sample holds a few counts of this clonotype. The genes are TRBV3-1 and TRBJ2-7; tentatively, D is TRBD1 or TRBD2 (5 bases each). CDR3 length equals 13 residues. The V gene lost 5 bases and the J gene lost 4 bases, with 12 bases spanning the gap. CDR1 is LGHDT, CDR2 YNNKEL, per germline (reference sequence). The DNA for the CDR3 is TGTGCCAGCAGCACGTTGGGGGAGTACGAGCAGTACTTC. Protein product: CASSTLGEYEQYF.

The chain employs TRBV7-2 and TRBJ1-2; D gene ambiguous. The CDR3 contains 12 residues. In germline, CDR1 is SGHTA, CDR2 FQGNSA. The V end was cut by 5 bases, the J end by 3 bases, with 7 bases between. This chain's CDR3 is CASSARDYGYTF. CDR3 DNA sequence: TGTGCCAGCAGCGCTAGGGACTATGGCTACACCTTC.

V gene TRBV4-2 combines with J gene TRBJ1-2; D not certain. Germline V CDR1 and CDR2: LGHNA, YNFKEQ. The CDR3 runs to 14 residues. Trimming shortened V by 0 bases and J by 0 bases, and 5 bases separated the two germline ends. The CDR3 loop reads CASSQDRSNYGYTF. CDR3 nucleotide sequence: TGTGCCAGCAGCCAAGACAGATCTAACTATGGCTACACCTTC.

In its sample, this clonotype was seen a few times. The V and J genes are TRBV11-2 and TRBJ1-2, with unresolved D. Trimming took off 6 bases at V and 3 bases at J, with 5 bases between the two ends. The CDR3 loop spans 11 amino acids. Germline V gene lookup returns CDR1 SGHAT and CDR2 FQNNGV. The CDR3: CASRVDYGYTF. CDR3 sequence (DNA): TGTGCCAGCAGGGTCGACTATGGCTACACCTTC.

The table lists this clonotype with a few counts. The chain employs TRBV4-3 and TRBJ1-1, with 8 bases aligning to TRBD1. Germline-derived CDR1 and CDR2 are LGHNA and YSLEER. This CDR3 is 15 amino acids long. V gave up 3 bases and J gave up 0 bases; unmatched junction bases: 3. This CDR3 reads CASSHRTGMNTEAFF. In nucleotides, the CDR3 is TGCGCCAGCAGCCACCGGACAGGGATGAACACTGAAGCTTTCTTT.